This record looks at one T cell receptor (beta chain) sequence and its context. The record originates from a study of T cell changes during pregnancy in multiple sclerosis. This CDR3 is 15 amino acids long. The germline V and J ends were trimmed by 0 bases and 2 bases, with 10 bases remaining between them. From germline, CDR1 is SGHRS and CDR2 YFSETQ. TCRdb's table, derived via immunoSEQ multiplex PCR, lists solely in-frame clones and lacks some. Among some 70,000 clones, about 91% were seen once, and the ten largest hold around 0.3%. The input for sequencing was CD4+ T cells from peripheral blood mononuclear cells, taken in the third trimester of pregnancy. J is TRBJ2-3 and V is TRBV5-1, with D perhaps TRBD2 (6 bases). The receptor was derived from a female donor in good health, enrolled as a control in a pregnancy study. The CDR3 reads CASSLGGVATDTQYF. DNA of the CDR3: TGCGCCAGCAGCTTGGGCGGGGTCGCCACAGATACGCAGTATTTT.